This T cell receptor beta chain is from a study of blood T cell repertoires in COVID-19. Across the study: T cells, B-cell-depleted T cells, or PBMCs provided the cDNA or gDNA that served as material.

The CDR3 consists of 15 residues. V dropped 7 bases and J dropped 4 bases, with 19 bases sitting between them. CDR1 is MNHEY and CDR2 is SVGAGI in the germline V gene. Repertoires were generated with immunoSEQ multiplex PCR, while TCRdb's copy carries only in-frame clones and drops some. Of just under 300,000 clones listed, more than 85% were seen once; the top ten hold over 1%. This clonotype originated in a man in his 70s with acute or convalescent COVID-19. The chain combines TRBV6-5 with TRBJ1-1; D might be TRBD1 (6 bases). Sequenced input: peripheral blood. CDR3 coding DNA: TGTGCCAGCATGAGGGGGTCGACAGTGGGCACTGAAGCTTTCTTT. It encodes CASMRGSTVGTEAFF.